Listed below are T cell receptor beta chains from one sample, sequenced in a study of T cell responses to AZD1222 COVID-19 vaccine. Profiled with immunoSEQ multiplex PCR; TCRdb holds only in-frame clones, not every one. The sample yields some 79,000 clones, about three quarters seen once. The specimen was peripheral blood, collected 28 days after the second AZD1222 dose. Receptor source: an adult who received the AZD1222 COVID-19 vaccine. Both conserved end residues are part of each CDR3. D genes are given only for firm matches.

>TRBJ2-3|TRBV7-9|.
CASGERDTQYF
>TRBJ2-6|TRBV30|.
CAWSLGSGANVLTF
>TRBJ2-5|TRBV2|.
CASSPGPRETQYF
>TRBJ1-6|TRBV19|.
CASSTTGTQDSPLHF
>TRBJ1-2|TRBV7-8|TRBD1
CASSLSQQGSFSYGYTF
>TRBJ2-7|TRBV7-2|TRBD1
CASSWTGGSYEQYF
>TRBJ2-5|TRBV5-4|.
CASSLGGASGQETQYF
>TRBJ2-7|TRBV19|.
CASSIGVDKGSYEQYF
>TRBJ1-3|TRBV6-5|.
CASSLTAGNTIYF
>TRBJ1-2|TRBV7-9|TRBD1
CASGTGGSYTF
>TRBJ2-7|TRBV20-1|.
CSADEGLEQYF
>TRBJ2-2|TRBV2|TRBD2
CASSGIGLAEATGELFF
>TRBJ1-2|TRBV4-3|.
CASSQVGGLYGYTF
>TRBJ1-5|TRBV6-1|.
CASSELWGQPQHF
>TRBJ2-3|TRBV9|TRBD1
CARTPDRGDTQYF
>TRBJ2-5|TRBV6-6|TRBD2
CATSRGGQETQYF
>TRBJ2-1|TRBV19|TRBD1
CASTDRTGRYNEQFF
>TRBJ2-1|TRBV28|TRBD2
CASRQPAGTSLLYEQFF
>TRBJ1-2|TRBV28|.
CASTSFYGYTF
>TRBJ2-1|TRBV30|.
CAWSLMDNEQFF
>TRBJ1-5|TRBV12-3/TRBV12-4|.
CASSKSNQPQHF
>TRBJ2-1|TRBV7-2|.
CASSPIGGTPARGYNEQFF
>TRBJ2-7|TRBV6-5|.
CASSSFPGRGSGEQYF
>TRBJ2-7|TRBV27|TRBD1
CASSYGYDRDRVHEQYF
>TRBJ2-1|TRBV3-1/TRBV3-2|TRBD2
CASSGELAGKTYNEQFF
>TRBJ1-2|TRBV25-1|TRBD1
CASSELGTGGMDGYTF
>TRBJ1-1|TRBV11-2|.
CASSPPGGWTEAFF
>TRBJ2-3|TRBV19|.
CASSIGETNTDTQYF
>TRBJ1-6|TRBV30|TRBD1
CAWSGGTGNSPLHF
>TRBJ1-1|TRBV25-1|.
CASSDQVNTEAFF
>TRBJ2-7|TRBV4-3|TRBD2
CASSPGLAGLGGEQYF
>TRBJ1-4|TRBV24-1|.
CATSDSGTYGTNEKLFF
>TRBJ1-5|TRBV9|TRBD1
CASSVGTGGVQPQHF
>TRBJ2-1|TRBV5-8|.
CASSPHGTYNEQFF
>TRBJ2-7|TRBV10-2|.
CASSTSSGGLVYEQYF
>TRBJ2-7|TRBV18|.
CASSPVSSYEQYF
>TRBJ1-1|TRBV9|.
CASSVGSGNTEAFF
>TRBJ1-3|TRBV7-2|.
CASSLGVSGNTIYF
>TRBJ1-1|TRBV28|.
CASIWGRSLNTEAFF
>TRBJ1-5|TRBV7-9|.
CASSVDSQPQHF
>TRBJ2-1|TRBV5-1|TRBD2
CASSPTFTSGPYNEQFF
>TRBJ1-6|TRBV9|TRBD1
CASSNSGGHNSPLHF
>TRBJ1-6|TRBV9|.
CASSPEGSPLHF
>TRBJ2-1|TRBV7-2|TRBD1
CASRTGGRLGTYNEQFF
>TRBJ2-7|TRBV9|TRBD2
CASSVEIAGRNEQYF
>TRBJ1-5|TRBV27|.
CASSLGLAQPQHF
>TRBJ2-3|TRBV3-1/TRBV3-2|.
CASSLSGRESSDTQYF
>TRBJ1-5|TRBV28|TRBD1
CASSSGQGARQPQHF
>TRBJ2-3|TRBV18|.
CASSPQGPASGDTQYF
>TRBJ1-3|TRBV19|TRBD1
CASSTYRDSRNTIYF
>TRBJ2-1|TRBV18|.
CASSPSTSRNNEQFF
>TRBJ2-7|TRBV28|.
CASSLGQSYEQYF
>TRBJ2-7|TRBV11-2|.
CASSFRGASSYEQYF
>TRBJ2-3|TRBV11-2|TRBD1
CASSRQGRVTDTQYF